This TCR beta chain derives from a study of cytomegalovirus exposure and HLA in healthy donors. Study conclusions and caveats: About 87% or about 30% of the time was how often most TCR beta V segments were productive, according to an earlier analysis.

As to this clone: Its antigen is unknown.

In the PCR, 60 Vbeta and 13 Jbeta primers were used. Sequenced by immunoSEQ multiplex PCR; TCRdb stores in-frame clones only, minus some. This table holds just over 150,000 clones, 70% to 90% found once. Trimming shortened V by 2 bases and J by 0 bases, and 5 bases separated the two germline ends. The CDR3 is 14 amino acids. Per the germline V gene, CDR1 is MDHEN and CDR2 is SYDVKM. The receptor's source is a woman younger than 35 in good health and CMV-seronegative. Input material: PBMCs. V gene TRBV28 combines with J gene TRBJ1-5, with D unclear. This CDR3 is CASSLVHSNQPQHF. Here the CDR3 DNA reads TGTGCCAGCAGTTTAGTCCATAGCAATCAGCCCCAGCATTTT.